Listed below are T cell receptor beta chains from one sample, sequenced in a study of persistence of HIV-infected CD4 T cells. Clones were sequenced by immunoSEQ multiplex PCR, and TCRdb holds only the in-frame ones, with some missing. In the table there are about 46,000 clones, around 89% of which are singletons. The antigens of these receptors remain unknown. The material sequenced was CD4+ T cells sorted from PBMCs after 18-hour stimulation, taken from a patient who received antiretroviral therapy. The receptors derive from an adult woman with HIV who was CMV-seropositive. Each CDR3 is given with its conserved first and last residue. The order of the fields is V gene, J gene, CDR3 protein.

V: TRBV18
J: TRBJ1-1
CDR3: CASSPNKDPEAFF

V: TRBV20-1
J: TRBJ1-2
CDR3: CSASSKGGNYGYTF

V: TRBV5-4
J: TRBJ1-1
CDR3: CASSLADTAFF

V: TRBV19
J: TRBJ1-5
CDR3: CASSAKTGLNQPQHF

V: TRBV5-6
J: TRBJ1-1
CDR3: CASSLAPNTEAFF

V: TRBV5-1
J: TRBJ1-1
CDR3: CASSLTGRDTEAFF

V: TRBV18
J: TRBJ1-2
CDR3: CASSPQVAFGYTF

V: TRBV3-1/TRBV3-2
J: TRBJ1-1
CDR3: CASSRGQRNTEAFF

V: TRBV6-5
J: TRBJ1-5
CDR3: CASSGGAGQPQHF

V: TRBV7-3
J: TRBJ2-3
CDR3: CASSLNGLAQYF

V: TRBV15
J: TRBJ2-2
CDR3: CATSRDQQSNTGELFF

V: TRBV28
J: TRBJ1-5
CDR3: CASTSRGGFSNQPQHF

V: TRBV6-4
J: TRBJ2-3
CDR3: CASSDGGGTDTQYF

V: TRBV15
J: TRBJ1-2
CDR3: CATSRDRRTNYGYTF

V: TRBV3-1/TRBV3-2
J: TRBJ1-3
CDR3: CASSYNRGPSGNTIYF

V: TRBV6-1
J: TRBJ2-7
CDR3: CASSHSYEQYF

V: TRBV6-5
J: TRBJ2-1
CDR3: CASSLIGGVYNEQFF

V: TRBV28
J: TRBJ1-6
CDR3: CASSFALSSYNSPLHF

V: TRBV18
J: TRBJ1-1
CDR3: CASSPVQARTEAFF

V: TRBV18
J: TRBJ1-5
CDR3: CASSFKAGPSNQPQHF

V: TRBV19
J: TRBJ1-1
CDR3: CASSREQGPGTEAFF

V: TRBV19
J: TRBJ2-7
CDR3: CASSGAGGVSGEQYF

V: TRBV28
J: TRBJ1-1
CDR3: CASSFLTGGLNTEAFF

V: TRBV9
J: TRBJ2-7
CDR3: CASSVDISYEQYF